A single sample gave rise to the 18 T cell receptor beta chains below, sequenced in a study of T cell responses to AZD1222 COVID-19 vaccine. TCRdb's copy holds only in-frame clones and misses some; the assay was immunoSEQ multiplex PCR. The profile shows more than 95,000 clones, 93% of them singletons. The material sequenced was peripheral blood, taken on day 0 of AZD1222 vaccination. Every receptor here comes from an adult in good health.

This chain joins TRBV13 and TRBJ2-1; the D gene is possibly TRBD2 (6 bases). The CDR3 loop spans 15 amino acids. Germline V CDR1 and CDR2: PRHDT, FYEKMQ (reference sequence). V was cut by 5 bases and J by 6 bases, with 17 bases left in between. The CDR3 DNA sequence: TGTGCCAGCAGCCTCACCGAGGGCGGGACCAATGAGCAGTTCTTC. It translates to CASSLTEGGTNEQFF.

V is TRBV18 and J is TRBJ1-1, with a weak D call TRBD1 (6 bases). Trimming took off 2 bases at V and 4 bases at J, with 14 bases between the two ends. CDR3 size: 15 residues. Looked up from germline, CDR1 is KGHSH and CDR2 is LQKENI. CDR3: CASSPRRQGLTEAFF. Here the CDR3 DNA reads TGTGCCAGCTCACCAAGGCGGCAGGGGCTCACTGAAGCTTTCTTT.

V usage is TRBV5-5 and J usage is TRBJ1-2; weak D call: TRBD1 (5 bases). With 1 base removed from V and 6 bases from J, the gap between germline ends came to 10 bases. Germline lookup yields CDR1 SGHKS and CDR2 YYEKEE (reference sequence). This CDR3 contains 13 residues. CDR3 coding DNA: TGTGCCAGCAGCTTGCCAGGGAGGGATGGCTACACCTTC. The encoded protein is CASSLPGRDGYTF.

The chain combines TRBV7-9 with TRBJ2-1; possible D gene TRBD2, 5 bases. Germline V CDR1 and CDR2: SEHNR, FQNEAQ (reference sequence). This CDR3 comprises 13 residues. Trimming shortened V by 1 base and J by 4 bases, and 5 bases separated the two germline ends. CDR3 sequence (DNA): TGTGCCAGCAGCTTAGAGCGGTACAATGAGCAGTTCTTC. This sequence encodes CASSLERYNEQFF.

V is TRBV7-2 and J is TRBJ1-5; the D gene is possibly TRBD1 (6 bases). The CDR3 totals 15 residues. Germline CDR1 and CDR2: SGHTA and FQGNSA. Trimming took off 4 bases at V and 3 bases at J, with 13 bases between the two ends. CDR3 sequence reads: CASSSTGTFNQPQHF. The DNA for the CDR3 is TGTGCCAGCAGCTCAACCGGGACATTCAATCAGCCCCAGCATTTT.

The rearrangement links TRBV7-2 to TRBJ1-1, with TRBD1 matching 9 bases. The CDR3 contains 16 residues. V lost 3 bases, J lost 4 bases, and 9 bases stayed unmatched. Per germline, CDR1 SGHTA and CDR2 FQGNSA. In DNA form, the CDR3 reads TGTGCCAGCAGCTTTCGACAGGGGGTAGGCGGCACTGAAGCTTTCTTT. Residues: CASSFRQGVGGTEAFF.

This chain connects TRBV5-4 to TRBJ2-6; D could derive from TRBD1 or TRBD2 (6 bases each). Between the trimmed V and J ends, which lost 6 bases and 4 bases, there was a span of 20 bases. Germline V CDR1 and CDR2: SGHNT, YYREEE (reference sequence). The CDR3 length is 17 residues. The CDR3 DNA sequence: TGTGCCAGCACCCCCTGGGGGGCGGGCCGGGGGGCCAACGTCCTGACTTTC. Protein product: CASTPWGAGRGANVLTF.

J is TRBJ1-2 and V is TRBV6-1, with D possibly TRBD1 on 5 matching bases. V dropped 1 base and J dropped 2 bases, with 14 bases sitting between them. Germline-derived CDR1 and CDR2 are MNHNS and SASEGT. The CDR3 runs to 16 residues. The CDR3 sequence is CASSEEVGGYNYGYTF. The CDR3 region has the DNA TGTGCCAGCAGTGAAGAGGTGGGGGGATACAACTATGGCTACACCTTC.

This clone was found a few times. The chain recombines TRBV27 with TRBJ2-1; D is uncertain. V was trimmed by 2 bases and J by 5 bases, leaving 13 bases between them. CDR3 length equals 15 residues. Germline V CDR1 and CDR2: MNHEY, SMNVEV (reference sequence). Here the CDR3 DNA reads TGTGCCAGCAGTTTAGAGTGGCGTTCCCACAATGAGCAGTTCTTC. Protein: CASSLEWRSHNEQFF.

V is TRBV11-1 and J is TRBJ2-1; TRBD1 aligns across 7 bases. Germline CDR1 is SGHAT and CDR2 is FQDESV (reference sequence). This CDR3 has 15 residues. V was clipped by 5 bases and J by 0 bases; unmatched bases: 4. CDR3 amino acids: CASSKTGSSYNEQFF. Written as DNA, the CDR3 is TGTGCCAGCAGCAAGACAGGGAGCTCCTACAATGAGCAGTTCTTC.

V usage is TRBV2 and J usage is TRBJ1-5; no clear D. Germline V gene data show CDR1 as SNHLY and CDR2 as FYNNEI. The CDR3 runs to 14 residues. V lost 5 bases and J lost 1, with 9 bases in between. Here the CDR3 reads CASSKESSNQPQHF. CDR3 nucleotides: TGTGCCAGCAGTAAGGAATCCAGCAATCAGCCCCAGCATTTT.

This chain links TRBV5-4 with TRBJ2-7; D possibly uses TRBD1 or TRBD2 (5 bases each). V lost 2 bases and J lost 5, with 11 bases in between. Germline lookup yields CDR1 SGHNT and CDR2 YYREEE (reference sequence). CDR3 size: 13 residues. The CDR3 sequence: CASSFSRGNEQYF. For the CDR3, the DNA is TGTGCCAGCAGCTTTTCTCGGGGCAACGAGCAGTACTTC.

The genes are TRBV30 and TRBJ1-2; TRBD1 agrees at 7 bases. CDR1 is GTSNPN and CDR2 is SVGIG in the germline V gene (reference sequence). V lost 5 bases, J lost 4 bases, and 4 bases stayed unmatched. The CDR3 contains 12 residues. The chain's CDR3 is CAWRRDSYGYTF. CDR3 in DNA: TGTGCCTGGCGACGGGACAGCTATGGCTACACCTTC.

V is TRBV6-5 and J is TRBJ1-2; 7 bases map to TRBD1. The CDR3 runs to 13 residues. Germline V gene data show CDR1 as MNHEY and CDR2 as SVGAGI. J gave up 6 bases and V 2 bases, and 3 bases lay outside the gene matches. The CDR3 nucleotides read TGTGCCAGCAGTTACGACGGACAGGATGGCTACACCTTC. This encodes CASSYDGQDGYTF.

V usage is TRBV2 and J usage is TRBJ1-2; possible D gene TRBD1, 6 bases. V lost 6 bases and J lost 8, with 22 bases in between. Germline V gene sequence: CDR1 SNHLY, CDR2 FYNNEI. The CDR3 runs to 15 residues. For the CDR3, the DNA is TGTGCCAGCAGCGCCTCTCTGGGGGGCGTGGAGGGCTACACCTTC. Translated: CASSASLGGVEGYTF. Based on the CDR3 plus reference TRBV2 and TRBJ1-2, the full variable domain is EPEVTQTPSHQVTQMGQEVILRCVPISNHLYFYWYRQILGQKVEFLVSFYNNEISEKSEIFDDQFSVERPDGSNFTLKIRSTKLEDSAMYFCASSASLGGVEGYTFGSGTRLTVV.

The gene calls are TRBV4-2 and TRBJ1-3; D is undetermined. V was trimmed by 0 bases and J by 2 bases, leaving 14 bases between them. This CDR3 spans 17 amino acids. Germline-derived CDR1 and CDR2 are LGHNA and YNFKEQ. In nucleotides, the CDR3 is TGTGCCAGCAGCCAAGATGGAAGGGTCCAAGCTGGAAACACCATATATTTT. This translates into CASSQDGRVQAGNTIYF.

V and J are TRBV10-2 and TRBJ2-6; D is possibly TRBD2 (5 bases). Per germline, CDR1 WSHSY and CDR2 SAAADI. The length of the CDR3 is 17 residues. The V and J ends lost 0 bases and 0 bases respectively, with 9 bases between them. The CDR3 is CASSESDSSSGANVLTF. CDR3 nucleotides: TGCGCCAGCAGTGAGTCGGACTCCAGCTCTGGGGCCAACGTCCTGACTTTC.

The chain recombines TRBV24-1 with TRBJ2-1, with TRBD1 as a possible D gene (5 bases). The V and J ends lost 3 bases and 13 bases respectively, with 18 bases between them. CDR1 is KGHDR and CDR2 is SFDVKD in the germline V gene. The CDR3 is 14 residues long. CDR3 DNA sequence: TGTGCCACCAGTGATCCAGGGATCAGTACCCCCCAGTTCTTC. It specifies CATSDPGISTPQFF.